These 31 T cell receptor beta chains share one sample of origin, sequenced in a study of OX40 agonist ivuxolimab in advanced cancers. Using immunoSEQ multiplex PCR, the repertoire was profiled, and TCRdb retains in-frame clones only, with some absent. The data hold 20,000 or so clones, with roughly 82% observed a single time. Sample: CD4+ or CD8+ T cells sorted from blood, taken in a trial of the OX40 agonist ivuxolimab. The receptors originated from an adult with an advanced solid tumor such as melanoma, head and neck, liver or kidney cancer.

The rearrangement uses TRBV9 and TRBJ2-1; 8 bases map to TRBD2. V lost 0 bases and J lost 6; bases outside the gene matches: 5. The CDR3 runs to 15 residues. Germline-derived CDR1 and CDR2 are SGDLS and YYNGEE. CDR3 in amino acids: CASSVDGSGTNEQFF. The CDR3 coding sequence is TGTGCCAGCAGCGTAGATGGTAGCGGGACCAATGAGCAGTTCTTC.

V gene TRBV10-1 combines with J gene TRBJ2-7; 9 positions agree with TRBD1. CDR1 WNHNN and CDR2 SYGVQD come from the germline V gene (reference sequence). V gave up 9 bases and J gave up 3 bases; unmatched junction bases: 15. The CDR3 has 16 amino acids. The CDR3 sequence is CARSELRDRARYEQYF. The CDR3 DNA sequence: TGCGCCAGGAGCGAGCTCCGGGACAGGGCCCGCTACGAGCAGTACTTC.

The rearrangement uses TRBV6-5 and TRBJ1-1; D is undetermined. The CDR3 has 13 amino acids. Germline V gene data show CDR1 as MNHEY and CDR2 as SVGAGI. The V end was cut by 0 bases, the J end by 1 base, with 3 bases between. The CDR3 region is CASSYSSNTEAFF. CDR3 DNA sequence: TGTGCCAGCAGTTACTCGTCGAACACTGAAGCTTTCTTT.

The chain has TRBV10-2 and TRBJ1-5; tentative D call: TRBD1 (6 bases). The CDR3 runs 15 residues. Deletions cut 4 bases from V and 2 bases from J, with 12 bases between. CDR1 and CDR2 (germline): WSHSY, SAAADI. DNA for the CDR3: TGCGCCAGCAGTGTAGGCAGGGGTGGCAATCAGCCCCAGCATTTT. Protein product: CASSVGRGGNQPQHF.

The table lists this clone with a few counts. The chain carries TRBV7-9 and TRBJ2-7; D ambiguous. Deletions cut 5 bases from V and 2 bases from J, with 10 bases between. This CDR3 is built from 13 residues. The germline CDR1 and CDR2 sequences are SEHNR and FQNEAQ (reference sequence). The CDR3 region is CASSPKGPYEQYF. The CDR3 DNA sequence: TGTGCCAGCAGCCCCAAAGGTCCCTACGAGCAGTACTTC.

The rearrangement links TRBV27 to TRBJ2-7; 7 nucleotides line up with TRBD1. The CDR3 has 13 residues. Germline assignment: CDR1 MNHEY and CDR2 SMNVEV (reference sequence). V shed 6 bases and J 12 bases; nucleotides not matched to a gene: 14. This CDR3 reads CASSSGTAPFGYF. CDR3 bases: TGTGCCAGCAGCTCGGGGACAGCCCCTTTCGGGTACTTC.

As for this clone: An end of the junction differs from the germline gene, which may be a read error. The V and J genes are TRBV5-1 and TRBJ2-7; D is possibly TRBD1 or TRBD2 (5 bases each). The CDR3 has 13 residues. The V gene's germline CDR1 is SGHRS and CDR2 YFSETQ. The CDR3 here is CSSREGLTYEQYF. The DNA of the CDR3 is TGCTCCAGCAGAGAGGGGCTAACCTACGAGCAGTACTTC.

V gene TRBV10-1 combines with J gene TRBJ2-3; possibly TRBD1 for D (5 bases). CDR3 length: 15 residues. V lost 5 bases and J 0 bases, leaving 12 bases between the germline ends. The V gene's germline CDR1 is WNHNN and CDR2 SYGVQD (reference sequence). Written as DNA, the CDR3 is TGCGCCAGCAGTAAAGGGGCTCTAAGCACAGATACGCAGTATTTT. Protein sequence: CASSKGALSTDTQYF.

V gene TRBV13 combines with J gene TRBJ2-1; TRBD2 aligns across 16 bases. The CDR3 is 17 residues long. The germline CDR1 and CDR2 sequences are PRHDT and FYEKMQ (reference sequence). Losses at the gene ends were 4 bases for V and 7 bases for J; bases not matched to a gene: 7. The CDR3 DNA sequence: TGTGCCAGCAGCTCAGGGACTAGCGGGAGGGTTCCGAATGAGCAGTTCTTC. This encodes CASSSGTSGRVPNEQFF.

This clone was observed a handful of times. The V call is TRBV7-9, the J call TRBJ1-6, with D unclear. Trimming took off 5 bases at V and 6 bases at J, with 8 bases between the two ends. The germline V gene encodes CDR1 SEHNR and CDR2 FQNEAQ (reference sequence). This CDR3 has 13 residues. The DNA for the CDR3 is TGTGCCAGCAGCCTCGATGTTAATTCACCCCTCCACTTT. Translation gives CASSLDVNSPLHF.

The CDR3: CASSVDSFNYGYTF. In DNA form, the CDR3 reads TGTGCCAGCAGCGTAGATAGTTTTAACTATGGCTACACCTTC. The rearrangement links TRBV9 to TRBJ1-2; D uncertain. CDR1 SGDLS and CDR2 YYNGEE come from the germline V gene. CDR3 length: 14 amino acids. The germline V and J ends were trimmed by 0 bases and 1 base, with 7 bases remaining between them.

The rearrangement uses TRBV6-5 and TRBJ1-2; no clear D. Germline V gives CDR1 MNHEY, CDR2 SVGAGI. The V end was cut by 6 bases, the J end by 2 bases, with 13 bases between. The CDR3 length is 14 residues. The CDR3 spells CASSRPTENYGYTF. The CDR3 region has the DNA TGTGCCAGCAGCCGTCCTACAGAGAACTATGGCTACACCTTC.

This chain uses TRBV6-6 with TRBJ2-7; 8 bases align to TRBD1. Trimming cost V 6 bases and J 3 bases; bases outside gene matches: 10. This CDR3 comprises 15 residues. Germline V CDR1 and CDR2: MNHNY, SVGAGI (reference sequence). CDR3 in amino acids: CASSHRDRFGYEQYF. DNA for the CDR3: TGTGCCAGCAGCCACCGGGACAGGTTCGGCTACGAGCAGTACTTC.

The table lists this clone with a count of one. DNA of the CDR3: TGCGCCAGCAGCTCTCAGACGGAGTCGACCAGGGGGGGAAGCTCTGGAAACACCATATATTTT. Protein sequence: CASSSQTESTRGGSSGNTIYF. The chain joins TRBV5-1 to TRBJ1-3; TRBD1 matches at 7 bases. The CDR3 contains 21 residues. Losses at the gene ends were 3 bases for V and 0 bases for J; bases not matched to a gene: 21. CDR1 SGHRS and CDR2 YFSETQ come from the germline V gene.

J is TRBJ2-5 and V is TRBV19; D unclear. CDR3 length: 14 residues. Germline-derived CDR1 and CDR2 are LNHDA and SQIVND (reference sequence). V was shortened by 6 bases and J by 0 bases, with 11 bases between the two germline ends. Written as DNA, the CDR3 is TGTGCCAGTAGCTACGATTTATACCAAGAGACCCAGTACTTC. Its translation: CASSYDLYQETQYF. Variable domain in full (rest from reference TRBV19 and TRBJ2-5): DGGITQSPKYLFRKEGQNVTLSCEQNLNHDAMYWYRQDPGQGLRLIYYSQIVNDFQKGDIAEGYSVSREKKESFPLTVTSAQKNPTAFYLCASSYDLYQETQYFGPGTRLLVL.

This rearrangement joins TRBV5-1 to TRBJ1-1; maybe TRBD1 (5 bases). Between the trimmed V and J ends, which lost 5 bases and 6 bases, there was a span of 20 bases. From germline, CDR1 is SGHRS and CDR2 YFSETQ. The CDR3 covers 15 residues. The CDR3 is CASRPGRGSGSEAFF. The DNA for the CDR3 is TGCGCCAGCAGGCCAGGGCGGGGCTCGGGCTCTGAAGCTTTCTTT.

In this sample, this clone turned up once. The CDR3 nucleotides read TGTGCCAGCAGCCGAAGACTAGCGGGAGGTCACGAGCAGTACTTC. Translating it yields CASSRRLAGGHEQYF. This chain connects TRBV6-5 to TRBJ2-7; 13 nucleotides align to TRBD2. The CDR3 length is 15 residues. The V gene end was trimmed by 6 bases and the J gene end by 5 bases; junction bases not matched to a gene: 7. Germline CDR1 MNHEY, CDR2 SVGAGI.

The chain joins TRBV28 to TRBJ2-1; 7 bases fit TRBD2. The CDR3 is 15 amino acids. The germline V gene encodes CDR1 MDHEN and CDR2 SYDVKM. With 2 bases clipped from V and 3 bases from J, the junction kept 4 bases outside the gene matches. CDR3 loop: CASSLGAGDYNEQFF. The CDR3, as DNA: TGTGCCAGCAGTTTAGGGGCGGGGGACTACAATGAGCAGTTCTTC.

This clone has only a few counts. This chain links TRBV5-4 with TRBJ1-1, with D perhaps TRBD1 (5 bases). V was trimmed by 4 bases and J by 5 bases, leaving 18 bases between them. Germline values: CDR1 SGHNT, CDR2 YYREEE (reference sequence). The CDR3 is 15 residues long. The CDR3: CASSPGTSRGTEAFF. The CDR3 region has the DNA TGTGCCAGCAGCCCTGGGACCTCAAGAGGGACTGAAGCTTTCTTT. The complete variable domain, with remaining parts taken from reference TRBV5-4 and TRBJ1-1, reads ETGVTQSPTHLIKTRGQQVTLRCSSQSGHNTVSWYQQALGQGPQFIFQYYREEENGRGNFPPRFSGLQFPNYSSELNVNALELDDSALYLCASSPGTSRGTEAFFGQGTRLTVV.

The chain joins TRBV28 to TRBJ1-1; no definite D call. Germline V gene sequence: CDR1 MDHEN, CDR2 SYDVKM. Between the trimmed V and J ends, which lost 7 bases and 8 bases, there was a span of 17 bases. The CDR3 length is 13 residues. The CDR3 reads CASTPYTAIEAFF. The CDR3 DNA reads as TGTGCCAGCACCCCTTACACGGCCATAGAAGCTTTCTTT. Filled out from reference TRBV28 and TRBJ1-1, the complete variable domain reads DVKVTQSSRYLVKRTGEKVFLECVQDMDHENMFWYRQDPGLGLRLIYFSYDVKMKEKGDIPEGYSVSREKKERFSLILESASTNQTSMYLCASTPYTAIEAFFGQGTRLTVV.

The chain joins TRBV11-2 to TRBJ2-1; 7 bases are a match to TRBD2. V was clipped by 2 bases and J by 2 bases; unmatched bases: 9. The length of the CDR3 is 17 residues. The germline V gene has CDR1 SGHAT and CDR2 FQNNGV. The chain's CDR3 is CASSLQTSSGTYNEQFF. Written as DNA, the CDR3 is TGTGCCAGCAGCTTACAAACCTCTAGCGGTACCTACAATGAGCAGTTCTTC. Filled out from reference TRBV11-2 and TRBJ2-1, the complete variable domain reads EAGVAQSPRYKIIEKRQSVAFWCNPISGHATLYWYQQILGQGPKLLIQFQNNGVVDDSQLPKDRFSAERLKGVDSTLKIQPAKLEDSAVYLCASSLQTSSGTYNEQFFGPGTRLTVL.

This clone occurred once. J is TRBJ1-1 and V is TRBV5-3; D is undetermined. TRBV5-3 is marked as an open reading frame, function uncertain. CDR3 length equals 13 residues. V was pared by 1 base and J by 1 base, with 5 bases between. CDR3 residues: CARSLHRNTEAFF. As DNA, the CDR3 is TGTGCCAGAAGCTTGCACAGGAACACTGAAGCTTTCTTT.

The rearrangement links TRBV28 to TRBJ2-3; 9 positions match TRBD2. V was pared by 5 bases and J by 4 bases, with 19 bases of the junction left unmatched. The CDR3 length is 19 residues. Germline-derived CDR1 and CDR2 are MDHEN and SYDVKM. The CDR3 DNA is TGTGCCAGCAGTCCACCTAGACTAGCGGAGCTCTCGGTGGCAGATACGCAGTATTTT. Encoded protein: CASSPPRLAELSVADTQYF.

This chain uses TRBV18 with TRBJ1-2; D gene unclear. The CDR3 runs to 13 residues. Trimming pared 4 bases from V and 2 bases from J, leaving 8 bases between. Germline CDR1 KGHSH, CDR2 LQKENI. As DNA, the CDR3 is TGTGCCAGCTCACGGCCACACAACTATGGCTACACCTTC. This gives the protein CASSRPHNYGYTF.

The table lists this clone with a count of one. Written as DNA, the CDR3 is TGTGCCACCAGCAGAGATCGTCAGGGGGCCGATCAAGAGACCCAGTACTTC. It translates to CATSRDRQGADQETQYF. The J gene is TRBJ2-5, the V gene TRBV15; 8 bases map to TRBD1. V lost 0 bases to trimming and J lost 2 bases; unmatched junction nucleotides: 8. CDR3 length equals 17 residues. Germline V gene sequence: CDR1 LNHNV, CDR2 YYDKDF (reference sequence).

The CDR3 bases are TGTGCCAGCAGCTCGAGGGGTGGCAATCAGCCCCAGCATTTT. Protein product: CASSSRGGNQPQHF. J is TRBJ1-5 and V is TRBV4-2, with a tentative D call TRBD1 (5 bases). Germline assignment: CDR1 LGHNA and CDR2 YNFKEQ. The CDR3 has 14 amino acids. V dropped 5 bases and J dropped 2 bases, with 10 bases sitting between them.

The J gene is TRBJ2-1, the V gene TRBV9; D may be TRBD1 or TRBD2 (5 bases each). Trimming took 4 bases from V and 2 from J, leaving 10 bases between them. The CDR3 totals 14 residues. Germline V lookup: CDR1 SGDLS, CDR2 YYNGEE. In DNA form, the CDR3 reads TGTGCCAGCAGCCCCGAGGGGCCCTACAATGAGCAGTTCTTC. The encoded protein is CASSPEGPYNEQFF.

V is TRBV5-1 and J is TRBJ2-5, with 7 bases fitting TRBD1. Trimming at V came to 0 bases and at J to 5 bases, leaving 10 bases not matched to a gene. The CDR3 is 16 amino acids. Germline lookup yields CDR1 SGHRS and CDR2 YFSETQ. The CDR3 bases are TGCGCCAGCAGCTTGGGCCCTTCCGACAGGGCCGAGACCCAGTACTTC. Translation gives CASSLGPSDRAETQYF.

This chain joins TRBV27 and TRBJ1-5; tentatively, D is TRBD1 (6 bases). CDR3 length: 14 amino acids. Germline loops: CDR1 MNHEY, CDR2 SMNVEV (reference sequence). V gave up 8 bases and J gave up 0 bases, with 11 bases separating them. The CDR3 region has the DNA TGTGCCAGCCAGAGGGGGGGTAGCAATCAGCCCCAGCATTTT. It specifies CASQRGGSNQPQHF.

This clone was recorded once. The chain uses TRBV19 and TRBJ2-7, with 8 bases lining up with TRBD1. After removal of 1 base from V and 1 base from J, the junction contained 6 bases not matched to a gene. Germline V gene sequence: CDR1 LNHDA, CDR2 SQIVND (reference sequence). The CDR3 is 16 amino acids. The CDR3 here is CASSIGSQGASYEQYF. In nucleotides, the CDR3 is TGTGCCAGTAGTATAGGGAGCCAGGGGGCTTCCTACGAGCAGTACTTC.

The J gene is TRBJ1-2, the V gene TRBV30; no reliable D call. The V gene's germline CDR1 is GTSNPN and CDR2 SVGIG (reference sequence). CDR3 length: 16 residues. Trimming shortened V by 0 bases and J by 4 bases, and 18 bases separated the two germline ends. The CDR3 protein is CAWSVGSGPLGYGYTF. The CDR3 region has the DNA TGTGCCTGGAGTGTGGGCAGTGGGCCTCTAGGCTATGGCTACACCTTC.